This passage covers 19 T cell receptor beta chains from one sample sequenced in a study of CD8 T cells in ankylosing spondylitis. TCRdb independently ran MiXCR on the 5' RACE reads; one entry per CDR3 protein. This sample has about 210,000 distinct CDR3 sequences, with 7% to 10% found just once. The sequencing input was blood, either unsorted or a sorted T cell fraction (not recorded which). All receptors come from a female donor with ankylosing spondylitis or in good health (not recorded which).

This clonotype has at least ten counts. The rearrangement joins TRBV20-1 to TRBJ2-1; D perhaps matches TRBD2 (5 bases). CDR1 is DFQATT and CDR2 is SNEGSKA in the germline V gene (reference sequence). V was trimmed by 1 base and J by 2 bases, leaving 15 bases between them. CDR3 length: 16 amino acids. The CDR3 is CSARGFTRPTYNEQFF. The CDR3 DNA is TGCAGTGCTAGAGGTTTCACTAGACCTACCTACAATGAGCAGTTCTTC.

At least ten counts were recorded for this clonotype. V gene TRBV12-3 or TRBV12-4 combines with J gene TRBJ2-7, with D possibly TRBD1 on 6 matching bases. Trimming stripped 5 bases from V and 10 bases from J, with 24 bases between. This CDR3 contains 15 residues. Here the CDR3 reads CASSPPTGRAGAQYF. The CDR3 DNA is TGTGCCAGCAGTCCTCCCACCGGACGAGCAGGGGCTCAGTACTTC.

Comment on this clonotype: A junction end diverges from the germline sequence, so it may reflect a read error. J is TRBJ1-1 and V is TRBV7-9; D is unclear. CDR1 is SEHNR and CDR2 is FQNEAQ in the germline V gene (reference sequence). The CDR3 contains 13 residues. CDR3 protein: CVSSLTGDTEAFF. The CDR3 DNA sequence: TGTGTCAGCAGCCTAACCGGAGACACTGAAGCTTTCTTT.

This clonotype came up many times. This chain uses TRBV6-5 with TRBJ1-2; TRBD1 is a possible D gene (5 bases). V lost 2 bases and J lost 5, with 12 bases in between. This CDR3 has 14 amino acids. Germline V gene sequence: CDR1 MNHEY, CDR2 SVGAGI. CDR3 amino acids: CASSYRGGRYGYTF. The CDR3 DNA reads as TGTGCCAGCAGTTACAGGGGCGGGCGGTATGGCTACACCTTC.

This clonotype has just a few counts. The chain is built from TRBV6-1 and TRBJ1-2, with D maybe TRBD1 (5 bases). V lost 7 bases and J lost 6, with 15 bases in between. The CDR3 is 13 amino acids. CDR1 and CDR2 from the germline V gene are MNHNS and SASEGT. CDR3 nucleotide sequence: TGTGCCAGCAACCCCCCTGGGGGGGATGGCTACACCTTC. Residues: CASNPPGGDGYTF.

The table lists this clonotype with many counts. The chain joins TRBV12-3 or TRBV12-4 to TRBJ2-3, with 8 bases lining up with TRBD2. The CDR3 covers 14 residues. The trim removed 2 bases at V and 5 bases at J, leaving 3 bases unmatched. CDR3 coding DNA: TGTGCCAGCAGTTTATACGGGAGGGAAGATACGCAGTATTTT. This codes for CASSLYGREDTQYF.

This clonotype was picked up many times. The rearrangement uses TRBV20-1 and TRBJ2-5; D remains unclear. Germline assignment: CDR1 DFQATT and CDR2 SNEGSKA (reference sequence). This CDR3 is 14 amino acids long. The V end was cut by 4 bases, the J end by 0 bases, with 12 bases between. The CDR3 sequence: CSANLAGYQETQYF. The CDR3 DNA is TGCAGTGCTAACCTTGCCGGCTACCAAGAGACCCAGTACTTC.

This clonotype was seen repeatedly, ten times or more. The chain combines TRBV12-3 or TRBV12-4 with TRBJ2-1; 11 bases line up with TRBD2. This CDR3 comprises 15 residues. J gave up 3 bases and V 8 bases, and 6 bases lay outside the gene matches. The CDR3 DNA is TGTGCCAGCGGAACACTAGCGGGAGTCTACAATGAGCAGTTCTTC. Translating gives CASGTLAGVYNEQFF.

This chain connects TRBV28 to TRBJ2-2, with 7 positions matching TRBD2. The length of the CDR3 is 15 residues. Trimming removed 3 bases from V and 3 bases from J; junction bases left unmatched: 4. Looked up from germline, CDR1 is MDHEN and CDR2 is SYDVKM. CDR3 amino acids: CASSLAGDHTGELFF. The CDR3 DNA reads as TGTGCCAGCAGTTTGGCGGGAGATCACACCGGGGAGCTGTTTTTT.

Many counts were recorded for this clonotype. V is TRBV6-2 or TRBV6-3 and J is TRBJ2-1; D is ambiguous. Germline CDR1 reads MNHEY; CDR2 reads SVGEGT. With 7 bases removed from V and 5 bases from J, the gap between germline ends came to 12 bases. CDR3 length: 13 amino acids. The CDR3 DNA sequence: TGTGCCAGCACTAATACTCCCCACAATGAGCAGTTCTTC. Its translation: CASTNTPHNEQFF.

This clonotype was counted ten times or more. The V gene is TRBV7-6, the J gene TRBJ2-7, with D possibly being TRBD2 (6 bases). The CDR3 spans 15 residues. V shed 5 bases and J shed 4 bases, with 18 bases lying between them. Germline-derived CDR1 and CDR2 are SGHVS and FNYEAQ. The CDR3 protein is CASSPTAEGTYEQYF. The CDR3 region has the DNA TGTGCCAGCAGCCCCACAGCGGAGGGGACTTACGAGCAGTACTTC. Full variable domain (missing parts from reference TRBV7-6 and TRBJ2-7): GAGVSQSPRYKVTKRGQDVALRCDPISGHVSLYWYRQALGQGPEFLTYFNYEAQQDKSGLPNDRFSAERPEGSISTLTIQRTEQRDSAMYRCASSPTAEGTYEQYFGPGTRLTVT.

This clonotype was counted only a few times. The CDR3 nucleotides are TGTGCCAGCAGCTTAGTACGACCCGACGCCAAAAACATTCAGTACTTC. Amino acid sequence: CASSLVRPDAKNIQYF. The chain joins TRBV7-2 to TRBJ2-4; no reliable D call. Trimming left V 1 base short and J 1 base short, with 11 bases between. The germline V gene has CDR1 SGHTA and CDR2 FQGNSA. The CDR3 has 16 amino acids.

Ten or more counts support this clonotype. The CDR3 region is CASSQVGSRELFF. The DNA of the CDR3 is TGTGCCAGCAGCCAAGTAGGGTCCCGGGAGCTGTTTTTT. This sequence joins TRBV4-2 and TRBJ2-2; D is unclear. In germline, CDR1 is LGHNA, CDR2 YNFKEQ. V shed 1 base and J shed 9 bases, with 9 bases lying between them. The CDR3 extends over 13 amino acids.

Ten or more counts support this clonotype. The V call is TRBV9, the J call TRBJ2-6; weak D call: TRBD1 (6 bases). There are 15 residues in the CDR3. The V and J ends lost 4 bases and 1 base respectively, with 9 bases between them. Per germline, CDR1 SGDLS and CDR2 YYNGEE. CDR3 sequence reads: CASSSRGSGANVLTF. The DNA for the CDR3 is TGTGCCAGCAGCTCGAGGGGGTCTGGGGCCAACGTCCTGACTTTC.

This clonotype was counted many times. The chain links TRBV18 to TRBJ1-1; D is unresolved. The CDR3 loop spans 15 amino acids. Germline CDR1 and CDR2: KGHSH and LQKENI. Trimming shortened V by 0 bases and J by 4 bases, and 12 bases separated the two germline ends. The CDR3 DNA reads as TGTGCCAGCTCACCACCTCTGCGGCAAGGCACTGAAGCTTTCTTT. Its protein product is CASSPPLRQGTEAFF.

In this sample, this clonotype turned up many times. V is TRBV5-1 and J is TRBJ2-3; no clear D. The CDR3 is made up of 12 amino acids. CDR1 is SGHRS, CDR2 YFSETQ, per germline. V lost 4 bases to trimming and J lost 7 bases, with 10 bases between them. The CDR3 coding sequence is TGCGCCAGCAGCCCCGCCTTCCATACGCAGTATTTT. This codes for CASSPAFHTQYF.

This clonotype was picked up many times. This chain uses TRBV25-1 with TRBJ2-1; tentative D call: TRBD2 (5 bases). Germline CDR1 and CDR2: MGHDK and SYGVNS. Trimming shortened V by 4 bases and J by 6 bases, and 25 bases separated the two germline ends. This CDR3 spans 18 amino acids. The CDR3 region is CASSGGKVTVAVGNEQFF. CDR3 coding DNA: TGTGCCAGCAGTGGAGGGAAGGTCACAGTAGCTGTAGGCAATGAGCAGTTCTTC.

This clonotype was found many times. The chain is built from TRBV20-1 and TRBJ1-4; D might be TRBD1 (5 bases). Per the germline V gene, CDR1 is DFQATT and CDR2 is SNEGSKA (reference sequence). Deletions cut 0 bases from V and 11 bases from J, with 13 bases between. This CDR3 is 13 amino acids long. The CDR3 DNA reads TGCAGTGCTAGAGAGGGGGGAATTGGGAAACTGTTTTTT. Translated, it gives CSAREGGIGKLFF.

This clonotype appeared many times. The chain combines TRBV21-1 with TRBJ1-2; the tabulated D call, TRBD1, remains unverified against the DNA. TRBV21-1 is designated a pseudogene. The CDR3 is 15 amino acids. The CDR3 DNA reads as TGTGCCAGCAGCAAACGACACTCCCCTGACTGGGGCTACACCTTC. Translated: CASSKRHSPDWGYTF.